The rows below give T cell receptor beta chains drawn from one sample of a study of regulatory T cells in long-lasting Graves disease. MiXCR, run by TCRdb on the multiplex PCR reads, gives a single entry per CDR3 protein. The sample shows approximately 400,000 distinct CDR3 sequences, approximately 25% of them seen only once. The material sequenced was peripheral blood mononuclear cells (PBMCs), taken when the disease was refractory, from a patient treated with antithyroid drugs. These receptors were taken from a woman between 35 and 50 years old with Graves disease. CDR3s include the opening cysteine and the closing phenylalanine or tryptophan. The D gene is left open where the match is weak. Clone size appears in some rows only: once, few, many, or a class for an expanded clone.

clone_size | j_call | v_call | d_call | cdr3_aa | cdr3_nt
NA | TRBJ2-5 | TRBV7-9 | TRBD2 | CASSLVGSLAAQETQYF | TGTGCCAGCAGCTTAGTCGGTAGCCTAGCGGCACAAGAGACCCAGTACTTC
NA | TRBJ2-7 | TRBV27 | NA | CASSKTGKLSGYEQYF | TGTGCCAGCAGTAAGACAGGGAAACTTAGCGGGTACGAGCAGTACTTC
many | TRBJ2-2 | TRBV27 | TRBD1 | CASSPYAGTGGFPNTGELFF | TGTGCCAGCAGTCCCTATGCCGGGACAGGGGGCTTCCCGAACACCGGGGAGCTGTTTTTT
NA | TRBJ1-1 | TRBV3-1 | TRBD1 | CASTSGTGIPRPEAFF | TGTGCCAGCACCTCAGGGACAGGGATCCCCCGGCCTGAAGCTTTCTTT
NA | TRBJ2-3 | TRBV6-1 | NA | CASSLADMGTDTQYF | TGTGCCAGCAGCTTAGCGGACATGGGCACAGATACGCAGTATTTT
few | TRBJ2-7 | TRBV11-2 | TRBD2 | CASSSPGTSLYEQYF | TGTGCCAGCAGCTCCCCCGGGACTAGCCTCTACGAGCAGTACTTC
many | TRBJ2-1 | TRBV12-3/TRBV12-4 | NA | CASSSGLPGNEQFF | TGTGCCAGCAGTTCGGGACTCCCAGGGAACGAGCAGTTCTTC
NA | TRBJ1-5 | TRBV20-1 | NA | CSASGRDSNQPQHF | TGCAGTGCTAGTGGAAGAGATAGCAATCAGCCCCAGCATTTT
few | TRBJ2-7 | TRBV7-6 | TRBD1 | CASSPQGAQGNEQYF | TGTGCCAGCAGCCCTCAGGGGGCGCAGGGAAACGAGCAGTACTTC
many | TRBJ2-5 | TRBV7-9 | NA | CASSLIQPLQETQYF | TGTGCCAGCAGCTTAATACAGCCATTACAAGAGACCCAGTACTTC
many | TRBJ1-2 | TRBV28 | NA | CASSPTGTNGYTF | TGTGCCAGCAGCCCCACAGGGACGAATGGCTACACCTTC